These 2 T cell receptor beta chains came from one sample sequenced in a study of post-analysis software for immune sequencing data. Overall study results and limits: In patients, TRBV5-6, TRBV5-1 and TRBV20-1 belonged to five or six TRBV segments found more frequently than in controls.

cDNA libraries of TCR beta carried unique molecular identifiers. TCRdb processed the PCR reads anew with MiXCR; each CDR3 protein has one entry. The sample contains some 890,000 distinct CDR3 sequences, approximately 50% of which appear only once. The antigens of these receptors remain unknown. Source material: blood. The receptors were sampled from a girl aged 10 to 17 with multiple sclerosis.

The rearrangement joins TRBV20-1 to TRBJ2-1; TRBD2 is a possible D gene (5 bases). Trimming took off 6 bases at V and 3 bases at J, with 18 bases between the two ends. The germline gives CDR1 DFQATT, CDR2 SNEGSKA (reference sequence). The CDR3 is 15 residues long. CDR3 in amino acids: CSAPIRSGNYNEQFF. For the CDR3, the DNA is TGCAGTGCCCCCATTCGAAGCGGAAACTACAATGAGCAGTTCTTC.

V is TRBV5-1 and J is TRBJ1-1; 9 nucleotides agree with TRBD1. V trimming: 4 bases; J trimming: 0 bases; junction bases outside the gene matches: 4. The germline V gene encodes CDR1 SGHRS and CDR2 YFSETQ. The CDR3 is 15 residues long. CDR3 protein: CASSVGQGLNTEAFF. The CDR3 bases are TGCGCCAGCAGCGTCGGACAGGGGCTGAACACTGAAGCTTTCTTT.